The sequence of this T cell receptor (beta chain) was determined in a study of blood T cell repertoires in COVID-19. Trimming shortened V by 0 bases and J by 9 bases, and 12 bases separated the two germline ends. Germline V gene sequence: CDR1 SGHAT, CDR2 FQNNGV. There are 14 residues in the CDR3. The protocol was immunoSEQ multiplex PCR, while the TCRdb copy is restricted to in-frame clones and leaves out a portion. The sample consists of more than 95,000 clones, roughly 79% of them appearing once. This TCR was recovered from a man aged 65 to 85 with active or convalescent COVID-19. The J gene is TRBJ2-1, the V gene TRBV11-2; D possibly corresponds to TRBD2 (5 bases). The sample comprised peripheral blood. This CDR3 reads CASSLEPGLGEQFF. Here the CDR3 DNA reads TGTGCCAGCAGCTTAGAACCGGGGTTGGGTGAGCAGTTCTTC.